The 5 T cell receptor beta chains reported below all come from one sample, sequenced in a study of blood T cell repertoires in COVID-19. TCRdb's copy holds only in-frame clones and misses some; the assay was immunoSEQ multiplex PCR. The repertoire has over 100,000 clones, 70% to 90% of them found once; the top ten carry roughly 1.5%. The sample was peripheral blood. Receptors originate from a man in his forties with acute or convalescent COVID-19.

The rearrangement joins TRBV7-8 to TRBJ1-1, with D uncertain. The CDR3 has 15 amino acids. Deletions cut 4 bases from V and 3 bases from J, with 15 bases between. Germline assignment: CDR1 SGHVS and CDR2 FQNEAQ. The CDR3 sequence: CASSYTPAVHTEAFF. DNA for the CDR3: TGTGCCAGCAGCTACACCCCCGCTGTACACACTGAAGCTTTCTTT.

The chain joins TRBV5-1 to TRBJ2-3; 7 bases agree with TRBD1. Losses at the gene ends were 2 bases for V and 1 base for J; bases not matched to a gene: 4. The CDR3 runs to 15 residues. Germline V gene sequence: CDR1 SGHRS, CDR2 YFSETQ. Here the CDR3 reads CASSFYRGRTDTQYF. CDR3 sequence (DNA): TGCGCCAGCAGCTTCTACAGGGGACGCACAGATACGCAGTATTTT. The full variable domain, its missing parts supplied by reference TRBV5-1 and TRBJ2-3, is KAGVTQTPRYLIKTRGQQVTLSCSPISGHRSVSWYQQTPGQGLQFLFEYFSETQRNKGNFPGRFSGRQFSNSRSEMNVSTLELGDSALYLCASSFYRGRTDTQYFGPGTRLTVL.

The chain combines TRBV6-6 with TRBJ2-1; D may be TRBD1 (9 bases). Germline-derived CDR1 and CDR2 are MNHNY and SVGAGI (reference sequence). The CDR3 is 15 amino acids. V was cut by 9 bases and J by 3 bases, with 18 bases left in between. The CDR3 region has the DNA TGTGCCAGTCACCGGGGGGGACAGGGCTACAATGAGCAGTTCTTC. This translates into CASHRGGQGYNEQFF.

The chain links TRBV6-2 or TRBV6-3 to TRBJ2-7; TRBD1 agrees at 9 bases. Germline CDR1 is MNHEY and CDR2 is SVGEGT. Trimming removed 5 bases from V and 1 base from J; junction bases left unmatched: 6. The CDR3 is 15 residues long. The CDR3 DNA follows: TGTGCCAGCAGTGCCCGACAGGGGGGATCCTACGAGCAGTACTTC. Residues: CASSARQGGSYEQYF.

This chain joins TRBV19 and TRBJ2-7; a possible D gene is TRBD1 (5 bases). CDR1 and CDR2 from the germline V gene are LNHDA and SQIVND (reference sequence). Trimming cost V 2 bases and J 6 bases, with 14 bases left between them. The CDR3 has 14 amino acids. The CDR3 DNA reads TGTGCCAGTAGTATACGCCAGGGTTATGGCGAGCAGTACTTC. Translated: CASSIRQGYGEQYF. Full variable domain (outside the CDR3, taken from reference TRBV19 and TRBJ2-7): DGGITQSPKYLFRKEGQNVTLSCEQNLNHDAMYWYRQDPGQGLRLIYYSQIVNDFQKGDIAEGYSVSREKKESFPLTVTSAQKNPTAFYLCASSIRQGYGEQYFGPGTRLTVT.